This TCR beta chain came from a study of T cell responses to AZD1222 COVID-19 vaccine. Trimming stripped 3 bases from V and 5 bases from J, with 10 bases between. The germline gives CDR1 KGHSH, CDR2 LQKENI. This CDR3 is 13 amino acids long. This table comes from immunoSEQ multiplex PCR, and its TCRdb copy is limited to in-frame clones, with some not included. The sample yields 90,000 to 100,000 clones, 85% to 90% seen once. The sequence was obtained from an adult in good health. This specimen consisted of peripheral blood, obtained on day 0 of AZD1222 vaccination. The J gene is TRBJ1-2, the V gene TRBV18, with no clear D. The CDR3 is CASSPEQKYGYTF. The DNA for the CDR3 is TGTGCCAGCTCACCGGAACAGAAATATGGCTACACCTTC.